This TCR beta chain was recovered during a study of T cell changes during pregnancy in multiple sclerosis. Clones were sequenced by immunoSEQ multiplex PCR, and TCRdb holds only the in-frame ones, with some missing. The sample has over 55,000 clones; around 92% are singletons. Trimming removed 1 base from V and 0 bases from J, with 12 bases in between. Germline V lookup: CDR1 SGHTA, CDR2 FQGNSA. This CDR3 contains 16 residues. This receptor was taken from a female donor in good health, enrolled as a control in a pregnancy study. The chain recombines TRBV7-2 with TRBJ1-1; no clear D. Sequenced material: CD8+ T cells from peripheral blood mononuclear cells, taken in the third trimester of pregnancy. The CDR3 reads CASSLVGYILNTEAFF. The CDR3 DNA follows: TGTGCCAGCAGCTTAGTCGGGTACATTCTGAACACTGAAGCTTTCTTT.